Presented here are 24 T cell receptor beta chains from one specimen sequenced in a study of T cells in localized non-small cell lung cancer. Sequencing used immunoSEQ multiplex PCR; TCRdb keeps in-frame clones, though not all of them. The sample has around 34,000 clones, 85% to 95% seen once. Sequenced material: peripheral blood, taken before any cancer treatment. The receptors derive from a female donor older than 55 with stage I lung adenocarcinoma.

The chain has TRBV5-1 and TRBJ1-2; 7 nucleotides align to TRBD1. The V and J ends lost 3 bases and 2 bases, in that order; junction bases with no gene match: 1. The germline gives CDR1 SGHRS, CDR2 YFSETQ. This CDR3 is built from 13 residues. CDR3: CASSSTGNYGYTF. The DNA of the CDR3 is TGCGCCAGCAGCTCGACAGGGAACTATGGCTACACCTTC.

This chain joins TRBV5-6 and TRBJ2-4; 9 nucleotides agree with TRBD1. J lost 6 bases, V lost 0 bases, and 4 bases had no gene match. Per germline, CDR1 SGHDT and CDR2 YYEEEE. CDR3 length equals 15 residues. The CDR3 is CASSLVVTGGNIQYF. CDR3 DNA: TGTGCCAGCAGCTTGGTAGTGACAGGGGGAAACATTCAGTACTTC. Full variable domain (missing parts from reference TRBV5-6 and TRBJ2-4): DAGVTQSPTHLIKTRGQQVTLRCSPKSGHDTVSWYQQALGQGPQFIFQYYEEEERQRGNFPDRFSGHQFPNYSSELNVNALLLGDSALYLCASSLVVTGGNIQYFGAGTRLSVL.

The V gene is TRBV4-2, the J gene TRBJ2-5, with D hard to call. This CDR3 comprises 14 residues. From germline, CDR1 is LGHNA and CDR2 YNFKEQ. V gave up 4 bases and J gave up 7 bases, with 16 bases separating them. As DNA, the CDR3 is TGTGCCAGCAGCCCCCCGGGTGGCGGTGCGACCCAGTACTTC. Translation gives CASSPPGGGATQYF.

CDR3 sequence: CASSQDPGTSNLYV. Written as DNA, the CDR3 is TGCGCCAGCAGCCAAGACCCCGGGACTAGCAATCTGTACGTC. The V and J genes are TRBV4-1 and TRBJ2-7; TRBD2 matches 9 bases. The V gene's germline CDR1 is MGHRA and CDR2 YSYEKL. Unmatched junction bases numbered 9, after V lost 0 bases and J lost 12 bases. This CDR3 contains 14 residues.

This clone was recorded only once. The CDR3 region has the DNA TGCAGCGTTGGGGGGGCTAGCTCTGGAAACACCATATATTTT. Protein product: CSVGGASSGNTIYF. The V call is TRBV29-1, the J call TRBJ1-3, with D possibly matching TRBD1 (6 bases). V lost 4 bases, J lost 0 bases, and 10 bases lay in between. Germline CDR1 and CDR2: SQVTM and ANQGSEA. The CDR3 totals 14 residues. The full variable domain, rest sourced from reference TRBV29-1 and TRBJ1-3, is SAVISQKPSRDICQRGTSLTIQCQVDSQVTMMFWYRQQPGQSLTLIATANQGSEATYESGFVIDKFPISRPNLTFSTLTVSNMSPEDSSIYLCSVGGASSGNTIYFGEGSWLTVV.

This rearrangement joins TRBV7-8 to TRBJ1-4, with TRBD1 matching 8 bases. Trimming at V came to 0 bases and at J to 8 bases, leaving 5 bases not matched to a gene. The germline V gene encodes CDR1 SGHVS and CDR2 FQNEAQ. The CDR3 has 15 residues. CDR3 protein: CASSLARTGQEKLFF. The CDR3 DNA follows: TGTGCCAGCAGCTTAGCGCGGACAGGGCAAGAAAAACTGTTTTTT.

The chain carries TRBV27 and TRBJ2-2, with 12 bases that match TRBD2. Germline-derived CDR1 and CDR2 are MNHEY and SMNVEV (reference sequence). This CDR3 is 16 amino acids long. V was pared by 5 bases and J by 5 bases, with 6 bases of the junction left unmatched. CDR3 residues: CASSPPSGGATGELFF. CDR3 coding DNA: TGTGCCAGCAGTCCCCCTAGCGGGGGGGCAACCGGGGAGCTGTTTTTT.

The chain links TRBV7-2 to TRBJ1-3; no clear D. The CDR3 is 16 residues long. From germline, CDR1 is SGHTA and CDR2 FQGNSA. Trimming cost V 5 bases and J 0 bases, with 14 bases left between them. CDR3 in amino acids: CASSNQGRISGNTIYF. In DNA form, the CDR3 reads TGTGCCAGCAGCAACCAAGGACGGATCTCTGGAAACACCATATATTTT.

The chain carries TRBV30 and TRBJ1-5; D possibly corresponds to TRBD1 (5 bases). V was cut by 2 bases and J by 0 bases, with 8 bases left in between. The CDR3 is 14 residues long. CDR1 GTSNPN and CDR2 SVGIG come from the germline V gene (reference sequence). This chain's CDR3 is CAWSTGLSNQPQHF. CDR3 in DNA: TGTGCCTGGAGTACAGGCCTTAGCAATCAGCCCCAGCATTTT.

The chain recombines TRBV7-3 with TRBJ2-2; D remains ambiguous. The CDR3 extends over 12 amino acids. V was trimmed by 5 bases and J by 0 bases, leaving 1 base between them. The germline V gene has CDR1 SGHTA and CDR2 FQGTGA. CDR3 residues: CASSPNTGELFF. The CDR3 DNA sequence: TGTGCCAGCAGCCCGAACACCGGGGAGCTGTTTTTT. The variable domain in full, with the rest retrieved from reference TRBV7-3 and TRBJ2-2, is GAGVSQTPSNKVTEKGKYVELRCDPISGHTALYWYRQSLGQGPEFLIYFQGTGAADDSGLPNDRFFAVRPEGSVSTLKIQRTERGDSAVYLCASSPNTGELFFGEGSRLTVL.

Remarks on this clone: At one boundary the junction diverges from the germline segment, which might be a read error. The chain employs TRBV19 and TRBJ1-2; the D gene is possibly TRBD1 (5 bases). CDR3 length equals 15 residues. Germline V gene sequence: CDR1 LNHDA, CDR2 SQIVND (reference sequence). DNA of the CDR3: TGTGCCAGTAGTATAGTGCGCGCTTGGGACTATGGCTGCACCTTC. This encodes CASSIVRAWDYGCTF.

The chain joins TRBV9 to TRBJ2-1; 7 nucleotides line up with TRBD2. The CDR3 length is 15 residues. V gave up 0 bases and J gave up 5 bases; unmatched junction bases: 5. Germline CDR1 reads SGDLS; CDR2 reads YYNGEE. CDR3 nucleotide sequence: TGTGCCAGCAGCGTAGGCGGGGGACTGAACAATGAGCAGTTCTTC. It specifies CASSVGGGLNNEQFF.

This rearrangement joins TRBV6-1 to TRBJ1-3, with D possibly matching TRBD1 (5 bases). The CDR3 totals 16 residues. Germline CDR1 is MNHNS and CDR2 is SASEGT. V lost 3 bases and J 0 bases, leaving 12 bases between the germline ends. CDR3 coding DNA: TGTGCCAGCAGTGACCAGCAGGGCTACTCTGGAAACACCATATATTTT. Translating it yields CASSDQQGYSGNTIYF.

The CDR3 DNA sequence: TGTGCCAGCAGTTTGGACAGGGCCCCACACTACGAGCAGTACTTC. Amino acids: CASSLDRAPHYEQYF. The chain combines TRBV6-5 with TRBJ2-7, with TRBD1 matching 8 bases. Germline lookup yields CDR1 MNHEY and CDR2 SVGAGI. V lost 4 bases and J lost 3; bases outside the gene matches: 8. The CDR3 contains 15 residues.

The chain recombines TRBV30 with TRBJ2-3; no clear D. This CDR3 contains 12 residues. Germline CDR1 and CDR2: GTSNPN and SVGIG (reference sequence). Trimming stripped 2 bases from V and 6 bases from J, with 9 bases between. CDR3 in DNA: TGTGCCTGGAGTCCAAAAGGGGATACGCAGTATTTT. Encoded protein: CAWSPKGDTQYF.

The genes are TRBV11-3 and TRBJ2-3, with 11 bases identical to TRBD2. This CDR3 comprises 17 residues. V lost 5 bases and J lost 4; bases outside the gene matches: 11. CDR1 and CDR2 (germline): SGHNT, YENEEA. CDR3 in DNA: TGTGCCAGCAGCACTGACCCCCTAGCGGGGGGAGCAGATACGCAGTATTTT. Protein product: CASSTDPLAGGADTQYF.

The V call is TRBV7-2, the J call TRBJ1-1, with TRBD1 matching 7 bases. Germline V gene lookup returns CDR1 SGHTA and CDR2 FQGNSA. The CDR3 runs to 14 residues. The V gene end was trimmed by 4 bases and the J gene end by 2 bases; junction bases not matched to a gene: 4. The CDR3 nucleotides are TGTGCCAGCAGCTGGACAGGAATTAACACTGAAGCTTTCTTT. Translation gives CASSWTGINTEAFF.

The chain links TRBV27 to TRBJ2-7, with TRBD1 matching over 10 bases. The V gene end was trimmed by 4 bases and the J gene end by 3 bases; junction bases not matched to a gene: 9. CDR1 is MNHEY, CDR2 SMNVEV, per germline (reference sequence). The CDR3 covers 16 residues. The CDR3 sequence is CASSYRQGAFFYEQYF. CDR3 DNA sequence: TGTGCCAGCAGTTACCGACAGGGGGCCTTTTTCTACGAGCAGTACTTC.

V gene TRBV28 combines with J gene TRBJ1-2; D not certain. This CDR3 has 12 residues. In germline, CDR1 is MDHEN, CDR2 SYDVKM. V was shortened by 6 bases and J by 7 bases, with 12 bases between the two germline ends. This chain's CDR3 is CASSPGLGGYTF. CDR3 in DNA: TGTGCCAGCAGCCCAGGTCTCGGTGGCTACACCTTC.

The chain links TRBV18 to TRBJ1-1; tentative D call: TRBD1 (6 bases). The V gene lost 0 bases and the J gene lost 4 bases, with 9 bases spanning the gap. This CDR3 is built from 14 residues. Looked up from germline, CDR1 is KGHSH and CDR2 is LQKENI. CDR3 sequence: CASSPPSQGTEAFF. CDR3 in DNA: TGTGCCAGCTCACCACCTTCACAGGGCACTGAAGCTTTCTTT.

The chain employs TRBV5-6 and TRBJ1-5; D not certain. The V gene's germline CDR1 is SGHDT and CDR2 YYEEEE. V lost 5 bases and J lost 2, with 11 bases in between. The length of the CDR3 is 14 residues. This CDR3 is CASRNHSRNQPQHF. The CDR3 DNA sequence: TGTGCCAGCAGGAACCATTCCCGCAATCAGCCCCAGCATTTT.

The CDR3 DNA reads TGTGCCAGCTCACCATCATTGGCCCAGACCACAGATACGCAGTATTTT. Protein: CASSPSLAQTTDTQYF. The rearrangement links TRBV18 to TRBJ2-3; D call uncertain. CDR1 and CDR2 from the germline V gene are KGHSH and LQKENI. Trimming shortened V by 2 bases and J by 2 bases, and 14 bases separated the two germline ends. This CDR3 is 16 amino acids long.

This clone was seen once. The V and J genes are TRBV21-1 and TRBJ1-5; TRBD1 reflects the table's D call only, with no check against the DNA. TRBV21-1 is classified as a pseudogene. The CDR3 spans 13 residues. DNA for the CDR3: TGTGCCAGCAGGGGACAGTTCCCTAGGCCCCAGCATTTT. It translates to CASRGQFPRPQHF.

V is TRBV4-2 and J is TRBJ2-1, with D tentatively TRBD2 (7 bases). Trimming cost V 0 bases and J 4 bases, with 13 bases left between them. Germline V gene data show CDR1 as LGHNA and CDR2 as YNFKEQ. The CDR3 runs 16 residues. The CDR3 DNA sequence: TGTGCCAGCAGCCAAGAATCGGGGGGCGCGTACAATGAGCAGTTCTTC. Amino acid sequence: CASSQESGGAYNEQFF.